This is a list of T cell receptor beta chains from one sample in a study of shared clonotypes between healthy human individuals. Assay: immunoSEQ multiplex PCR; the TCRdb copy retains only in-frame clones and omits some. The sample comprises millions of clones, under 95% of which are singletons, and 1.5% to 2% rests with the top ten. Sequences were obtained from naive CD8+ T cells from PBMCs. The origin of the receptors is a man between 18 and 35 years old in good health. Some clones in this sample may be carry-over from other donors' samples. The CDR3 runs from the conserved cysteine through the conserved F or W. Clone sizes are given selectively: once, few, many, or a class where the clone is expanded.

TRBV6-5	TRBJ2-2	NA	CASRASAEDTGELFF
TRBV25-1	TRBJ2-5	once	CASSAPQETQYF
TRBV27	TRBJ1-1	NA	CASSFNGNTEAFF
TRBV9	TRBJ2-7	once	CASSVGRGLSYEQYF
TRBV28	TRBJ2-7	NA	CASSFSASYEQYF
TRBV15	TRBJ2-1	NA	CATSRAPRGILSYNEQFF
TRBV6-1	TRBJ2-1	NA	CASGGRAFNEQFF
TRBV15	TRBJ2-7	NA	CATSSTGEQYF
TRBV9	TRBJ1-1	NA	CASSDALGGTEAFF
TRBV2	TRBJ2-3	NA	CASSLGFASTDTQYF
TRBV19	TRBJ2-1	NA	CASSPGTGVLYEQFF
TRBV11-2	TRBJ2-5	NA	CASSRATGRETQYF
TRBV4-3	TRBJ2-1	NA	CASSQRLAGAYNEQFF
TRBV28	TRBJ2-5	NA	CASSRDNQETQYF
TRBV23-1	TRBJ2-1	NA	CARTSGEFEQFF
TRBV19	TRBJ1-2	NA	CASSPDRANYGYTF
TRBV28	TRBJ2-7	NA	CASSSPGLSSYEQYF
TRBV7-9	TRBJ1-1	NA	CASSLEMDTEAFF
TRBV15	TRBJ2-1	NA	CATSGVAGGIYEQFF
TRBV30	TRBJ2-2	NA	CAWILPGLAGTGELFF
TRBV9	TRBJ2-3	NA	CASSVTGVSTDTQYF
TRBV7-8	TRBJ2-1	NA	CASSSIAGGYYNEQFF
TRBV28	TRBJ2-2	NA	CASSLLLGGNTGELFF
TRBV27	TRBJ1-2	once	CASSFSVEGTGGGYTF
TRBV5-8	TRBJ1-1	NA	CASIPREGLNTEAFF
TRBV27	TRBJ2-1	NA	CASGLADSYNEQFF
TRBV4-1	TRBJ1-2	NA	CASSQVGQGGYTF
TRBV27	TRBJ2-7	NA	CASSLLFGTGPYEQYF
TRBV29-1	TRBJ2-7	NA	CSGPKFYEQYF
TRBV19	TRBJ2-7	NA	CASSIDHRRYEQYF
TRBV28	TRBJ2-1	once	CASISSGYNEQFF
TRBV5-1	TRBJ1-1	NA	CASSLSSGTVVNTEAFF
TRBV4-3	TRBJ1-4	NA	CASSQEWGEREKLFF
TRBV7-9	TRBJ2-7	once	CASSLGDPEGHEQYF
TRBV10-3	TRBJ1-2	NA	CAIKLGSADRERGYTF
TRBV27	TRBJ2-7	NA	CASSHSGPSYEQYF
TRBV19	TRBJ1-2	NA	CASTPYDRGPNTF
TRBV29-1	TRBJ2-1	NA	CSVESLAGYNEQFF
TRBV5-1	TRBJ2-7	NA	CASSWRDFSYEQYF
TRBV4-1	TRBJ2-3	NA	CASSQEWASGPLATDTQYF
TRBV6-6	TRBJ2-3	NA	CASSPTSVSTDTQYF
TRBV5-8	TRBJ2-7	NA	CASSQMPGQGKYEQYF
TRBV27	TRBJ2-1	NA	CASSLGMRSYNEQFF
TRBV19	TRBJ1-5	few	CASSANRGPNQPQHF
TRBV5-1	TRBJ1-1	NA	CASSRGLKNTEAFF
TRBV28	TRBJ2-1	once	CASSLRTGDSGRELVKQFF
TRBV28	NA	NA	CASSFLSGNAYEQYF
TRBV6-4	TRBJ2-7	NA	CASSRKYEQYF
TRBV2	TRBJ2-3	NA	CARRGGASTDTQYF
TRBV28	TRBJ1-5	NA	CASSSRGGGHF
TRBV28	TRBJ1-5	NA	CASSYYGTVNSNQPQHF
TRBV4-2	TRBJ2-7	NA	CASSQDPSGRDEQYF
TRBV9	TRBJ2-7	NA	CASSVDGRYYEQYF
TRBV29-1	TRBJ2-1	NA	CSVAGTSGTSYNEQFF
TRBV7-7	TRBJ2-5	NA	CASSLGDRSLETQYF
TRBV28	TRBJ2-3	NA	CASSFSSSFQGSSTDTQYF
TRBV28	TRBJ2-2	NA	CASNGQRTNTGELFF
TRBV30	TRBJ2-1	NA	CAWSVLAGVTFNEQFF
TRBV27	TRBJ2-1	once	CASSLLGRYNEQFF